The clone carrying this T cell receptor (beta chain) was seen only a few times. What it binds is unknown. The sample originates from a study of T-cell memory formation after mild COVID-19. Study summary: The TCR clusters were mostly specific to one donor.

Losses at the gene ends were 8 bases for V and 6 bases for J; bases not matched to a gene: 12. This CDR3 contains 14 residues. In germline, CDR1 is SQVTM, CDR2 ANQGSEA. Study-level points and caveats: In second-wave clones peaking day 37, SARS-CoV-2 specificity remained unconfirmed. Memory from before infection featured some responding clones, which suggests cross-reactive memory joined.

Each CDR3 protein gets one entry after TCRdb re-called the 5' RACE reads with MiXCR. Among approximately 270,000 distinct CDR3 sequences listed, roughly 17% were seen once. The source material was PBMCs or a T cell subset sorted from them (not recorded which). The chain has TRBV29-1 and TRBJ2-5; 10 nucleotides align to TRBD2. This sequence originates from a man aged 18 to 29 who had mild COVID-19 (a few samples of this study predate the infection). Cell type and time point are not known. In DNA, the CDR3 is TGCAGCATCTTCCTAGCGGGGGTACGGAAGACCCAGTACTTC. Translation gives CSIFLAGVRKTQYF.